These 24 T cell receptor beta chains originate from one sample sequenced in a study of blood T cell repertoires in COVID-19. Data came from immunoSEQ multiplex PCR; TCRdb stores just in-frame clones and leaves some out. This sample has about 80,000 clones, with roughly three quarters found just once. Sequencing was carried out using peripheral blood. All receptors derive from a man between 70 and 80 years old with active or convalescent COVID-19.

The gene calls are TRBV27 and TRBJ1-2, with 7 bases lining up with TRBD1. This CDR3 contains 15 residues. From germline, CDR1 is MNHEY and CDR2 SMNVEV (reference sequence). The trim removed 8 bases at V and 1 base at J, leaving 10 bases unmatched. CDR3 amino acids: CASGPYQGGNYGYTF. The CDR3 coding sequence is TGTGCCAGCGGCCCTTATCAGGGGGGTAACTATGGCTACACCTTC.

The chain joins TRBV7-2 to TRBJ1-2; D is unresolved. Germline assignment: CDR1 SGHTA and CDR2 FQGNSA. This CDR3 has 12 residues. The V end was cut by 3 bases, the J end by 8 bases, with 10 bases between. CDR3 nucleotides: TGTGCCAGCAGCTTTGGGCTCCAGGGCTACACCTTC. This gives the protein CASSFGLQGYTF.

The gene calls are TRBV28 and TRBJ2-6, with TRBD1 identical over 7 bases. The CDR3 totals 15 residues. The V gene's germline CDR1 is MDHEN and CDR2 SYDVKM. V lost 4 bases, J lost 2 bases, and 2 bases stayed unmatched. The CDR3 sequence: CASSSTGAGANVLTF. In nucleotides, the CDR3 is TGTGCCAGCAGTTCTACAGGGGCTGGGGCCAACGTCCTGACTTTC. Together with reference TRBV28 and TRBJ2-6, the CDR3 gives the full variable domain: DVKVTQSSRYLVKRTGEKVFLECVQDMDHENMFWYRQDPGLGLRLIYFSYDVKMKEKGDIPEGYSVSREKKERFSLILESASTNQTSMYLCASSSTGAGANVLTFGAGSRLTVL.

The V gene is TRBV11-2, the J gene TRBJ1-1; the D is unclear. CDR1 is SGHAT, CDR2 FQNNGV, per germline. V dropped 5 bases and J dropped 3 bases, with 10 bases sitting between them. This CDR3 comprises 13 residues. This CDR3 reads CASSPRSHTEAFF. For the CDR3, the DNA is TGTGCCAGCAGCCCCAGGTCCCACACTGAAGCTTTCTTT.

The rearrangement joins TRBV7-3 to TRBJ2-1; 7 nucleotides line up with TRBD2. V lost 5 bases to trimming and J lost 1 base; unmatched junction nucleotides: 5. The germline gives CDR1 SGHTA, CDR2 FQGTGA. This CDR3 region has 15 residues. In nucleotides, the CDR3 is TGTGCCAGCAGCCGCGGGGGAGGGTCCTACAATGAGCAGTTCTTC. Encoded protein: CASSRGGGSYNEQFF.

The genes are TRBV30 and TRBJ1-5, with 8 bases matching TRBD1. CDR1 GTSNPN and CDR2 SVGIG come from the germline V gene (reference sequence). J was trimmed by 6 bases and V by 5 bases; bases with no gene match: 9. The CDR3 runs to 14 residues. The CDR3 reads CAWGKTGVSQPQHF. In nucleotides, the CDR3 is TGTGCCTGGGGGAAGACAGGGGTCAGTCAGCCCCAGCATTTT.

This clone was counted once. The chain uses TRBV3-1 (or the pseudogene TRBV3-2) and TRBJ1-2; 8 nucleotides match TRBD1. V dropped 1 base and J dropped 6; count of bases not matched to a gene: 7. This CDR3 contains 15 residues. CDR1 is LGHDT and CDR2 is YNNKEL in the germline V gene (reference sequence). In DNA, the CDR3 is TGTGCCAGCAGCCAAGTAGACAGGGGACCCAATGGCTACACCTTC. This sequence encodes CASSQVDRGPNGYTF.

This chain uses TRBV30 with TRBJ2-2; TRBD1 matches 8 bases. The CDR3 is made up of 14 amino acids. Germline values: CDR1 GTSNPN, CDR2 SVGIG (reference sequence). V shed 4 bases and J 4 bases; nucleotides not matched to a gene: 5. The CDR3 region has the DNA TGTGCCTGGACAGGGGGCAGGGTCACCGGGGAGCTGTTTTTT. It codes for CAWTGGRVTGELFF.

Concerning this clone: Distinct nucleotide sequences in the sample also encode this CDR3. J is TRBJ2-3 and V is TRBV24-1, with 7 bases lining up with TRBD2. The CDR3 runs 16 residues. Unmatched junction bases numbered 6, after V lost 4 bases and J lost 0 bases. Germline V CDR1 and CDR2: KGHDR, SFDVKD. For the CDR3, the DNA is TGTGCCACCAGTGACTGGGGGGGGTCGAGCACAGATACGCAGTATTTT. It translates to CATSDWGGSSTDTQYF.

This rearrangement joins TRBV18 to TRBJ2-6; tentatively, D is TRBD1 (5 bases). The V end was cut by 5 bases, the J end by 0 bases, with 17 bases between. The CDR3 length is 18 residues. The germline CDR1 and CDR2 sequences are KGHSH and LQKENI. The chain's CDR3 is CASSWTTNRHSGANVLTF. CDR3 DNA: TGTGCCAGCTCATGGACCACTAACAGGCACTCTGGGGCCAACGTCCTGACTTTC.

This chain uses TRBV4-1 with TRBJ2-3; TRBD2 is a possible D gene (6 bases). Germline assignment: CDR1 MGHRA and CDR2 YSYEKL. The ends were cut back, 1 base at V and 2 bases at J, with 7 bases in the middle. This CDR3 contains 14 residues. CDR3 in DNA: TGCGCCAGCAGCCAAGGACTAGACACAGATACGCAGTATTTT. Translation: CASSQGLDTDTQYF.

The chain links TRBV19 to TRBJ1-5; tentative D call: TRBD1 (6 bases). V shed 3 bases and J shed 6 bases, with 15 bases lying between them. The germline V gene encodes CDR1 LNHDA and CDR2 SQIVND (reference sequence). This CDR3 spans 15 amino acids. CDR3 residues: CASSIGGSGAQPQHF. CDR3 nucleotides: TGTGCCAGTAGTATTGGCGGGTCAGGGGCTCAGCCCCAGCATTTT.

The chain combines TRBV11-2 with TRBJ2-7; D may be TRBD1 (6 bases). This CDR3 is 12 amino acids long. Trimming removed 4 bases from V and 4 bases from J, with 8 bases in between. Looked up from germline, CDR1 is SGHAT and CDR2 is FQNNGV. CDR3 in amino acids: CASSSQGYEQYF. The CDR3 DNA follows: TGTGCCAGCAGCTCACAGGGATACGAGCAGTACTTC.

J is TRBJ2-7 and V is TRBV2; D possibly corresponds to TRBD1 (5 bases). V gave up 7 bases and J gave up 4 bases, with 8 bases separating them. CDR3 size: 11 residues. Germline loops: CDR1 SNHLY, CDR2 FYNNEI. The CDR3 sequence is CASIRGYEQYF. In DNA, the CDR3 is TGTGCCAGCATAAGGGGATACGAGCAGTACTTC.

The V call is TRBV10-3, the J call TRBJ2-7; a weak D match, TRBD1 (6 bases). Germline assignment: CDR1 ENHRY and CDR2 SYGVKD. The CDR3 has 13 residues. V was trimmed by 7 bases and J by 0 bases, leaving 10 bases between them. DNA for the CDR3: TGTGCCATCATTGGGGACAACTCCTACGAGCAGTACTTC. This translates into CAIIGDNSYEQYF.

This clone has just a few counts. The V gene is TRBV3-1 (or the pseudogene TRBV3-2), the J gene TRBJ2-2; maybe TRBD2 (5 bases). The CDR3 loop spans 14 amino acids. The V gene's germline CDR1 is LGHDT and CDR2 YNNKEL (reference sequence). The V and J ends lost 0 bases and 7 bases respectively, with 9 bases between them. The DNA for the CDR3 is TGTGCCAGCAGCCAAGATGGTGGAGGCGGGGAGCTGTTTTTT. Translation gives CASSQDGGGGELFF.

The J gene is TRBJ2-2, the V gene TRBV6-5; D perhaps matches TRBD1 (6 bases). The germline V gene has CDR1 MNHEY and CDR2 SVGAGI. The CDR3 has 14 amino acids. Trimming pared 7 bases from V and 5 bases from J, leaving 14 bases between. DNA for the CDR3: TGTGCCAGCACCGAAAGGGGGACGACCGGGGAGCTGTTTTTT. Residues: CASTERGTTGELFF.

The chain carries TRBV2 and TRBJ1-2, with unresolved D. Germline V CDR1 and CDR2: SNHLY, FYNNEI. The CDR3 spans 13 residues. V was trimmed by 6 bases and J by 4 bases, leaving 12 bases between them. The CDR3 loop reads CASRKEGFYGYTF. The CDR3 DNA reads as TGTGCCAGCAGGAAGGAGGGTTTCTATGGCTACACCTTC.

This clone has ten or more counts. The CDR3 here is CASSYLAGANTEAFF. Here the CDR3 DNA reads TGTGCCAGCAGTTATTTGGCAGGGGCGAACACTGAAGCTTTCTTT. This chain links TRBV6-5 with TRBJ1-1, with TRBD1 as a possible D gene (6 bases). The CDR3 is made up of 15 amino acids. Trimming took off 3 bases at V and 1 base at J, with 12 bases between the two ends. Germline assignment: CDR1 MNHEY and CDR2 SVGAGI.

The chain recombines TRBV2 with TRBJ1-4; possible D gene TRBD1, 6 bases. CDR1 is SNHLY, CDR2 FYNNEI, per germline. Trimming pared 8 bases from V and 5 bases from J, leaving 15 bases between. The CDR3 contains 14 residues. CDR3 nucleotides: TGTGCCAGCCACCAGGGGTATGGAAATGAAAAACTGTTTTTT. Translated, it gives CASHQGYGNEKLFF. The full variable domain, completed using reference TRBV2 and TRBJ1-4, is EPEVTQTPSHQVTQMGQEVILRCVPISNHLYFYWYRQILGQKVEFLVSFYNNEISEKSEIFDDQFSVERPDGSNFTLKIRSTKLEDSAMYFCASHQGYGNEKLFFGSGTQLSVL.

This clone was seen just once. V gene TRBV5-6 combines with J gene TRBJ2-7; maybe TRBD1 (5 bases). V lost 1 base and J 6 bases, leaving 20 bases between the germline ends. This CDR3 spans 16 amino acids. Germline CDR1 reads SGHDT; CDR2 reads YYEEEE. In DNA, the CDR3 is TGTGCCAGCAGCTTGTCAGGGAAGAGAAACTACGGCGAGCAGTACTTC. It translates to CASSLSGKRNYGEQYF.

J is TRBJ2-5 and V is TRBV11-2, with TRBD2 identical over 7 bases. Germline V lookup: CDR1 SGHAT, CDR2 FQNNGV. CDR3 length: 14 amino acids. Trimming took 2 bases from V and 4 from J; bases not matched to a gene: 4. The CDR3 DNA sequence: TGTGCCAGCAGCTTATTCGGGGGGACAGAGACCCAGTACTTC. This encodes CASSLFGGTETQYF. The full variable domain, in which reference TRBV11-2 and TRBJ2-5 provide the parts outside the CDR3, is EAGVAQSPRYKIIEKRQSVAFWCNPISGHATLYWYQQILGQGPKLLIQFQNNGVVDDSQLPKDRFSAERLKGVDSTLKIQPAKLEDSAVYLCASSLFGGTETQYFGPGTRLLVL.

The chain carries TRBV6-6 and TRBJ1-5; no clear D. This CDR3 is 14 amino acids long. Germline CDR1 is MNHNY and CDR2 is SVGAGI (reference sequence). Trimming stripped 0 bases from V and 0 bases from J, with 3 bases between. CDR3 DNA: TGTGCCAGCAGTTACTCGAGTAGCAATCAGCCCCAGCATTTT. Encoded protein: CASSYSSSNQPQHF.

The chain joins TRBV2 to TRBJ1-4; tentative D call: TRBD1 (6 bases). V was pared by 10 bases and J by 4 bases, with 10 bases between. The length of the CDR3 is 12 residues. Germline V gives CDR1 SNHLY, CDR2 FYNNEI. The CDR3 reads CATGTRNEKLFF. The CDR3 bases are TGTGCCACGGGGACACGTAATGAAAAACTGTTTTTT.